Following are 30 T cell receptor beta chains from one sample sequenced in a study of cytomegalovirus exposure and HLA in healthy donors. Profiling relied on immunoSEQ multiplex PCR, and the TCRdb table lists in-frame clones only, not all of them. The data hold under 80,000 clones, with roughly nine tenths observed a single time. The sequenced material came from PBMCs. These receptors were collected from a woman aged 18-29 years in good health and CMV-seronegative.

This sequence joins TRBV28 and TRBJ2-5; 9 bases map to TRBD2. V trimming: 6 bases; J trimming: 7 bases; junction bases outside the gene matches: 12. The CDR3 loop spans 15 amino acids. Per germline, CDR1 MDHEN and CDR2 SYDVKM. The CDR3 reads CASRRRGGAIGTQYF. CDR3 coding DNA: TGTGCCAGCAGACGGCGGGGGGGCGCCATTGGGACCCAGTACTTC.

This clone was detected only once. CDR3 sequence reads: CASSFDRQNQPQHF. In nucleotides, the CDR3 is TGTGCCAGCAGCTTCGATAGACAAAATCAGCCCCAGCATTTT. The chain has TRBV7-2 and TRBJ1-5, with no clear D. Germline CDR1 and CDR2: SGHTA and FQGNSA. The CDR3 covers 14 residues. V lost 3 bases, J lost 4 bases, and 10 bases lay in between.

The chain recombines TRBV11-2 with TRBJ2-7; 7 bases map to TRBD1. Trimming removed 6 bases from V and 0 bases from J; junction bases left unmatched: 11. Looked up from germline, CDR1 is SGHAT and CDR2 is FQNNGV. This CDR3 is 16 amino acids long. For the CDR3, the DNA is TGTGCCAGCAGTCTAGAGGGGGCGATCAGCTCCTACGAGCAGTACTTC. It encodes CASSLEGAISSYEQYF.

This chain connects TRBV7-9 to TRBJ1-2, with TRBD1 matching over 9 bases. The CDR3 is 12 residues long. Losses at the gene ends were 5 bases for V and 6 bases for J; bases not matched to a gene: 1. Germline CDR1 reads SEHNR; CDR2 reads FQNEAQ (reference sequence). CDR3 amino acids: CASSGQGNGYTF. In DNA form, the CDR3 reads TGTGCCAGCAGCGGACAGGGGAATGGCTACACCTTC.

V gene TRBV29-1 combines with J gene TRBJ1-1; tentative D call: TRBD1 (5 bases). CDR1 SQVTM and CDR2 ANQGSEA come from the germline V gene. The ends were cut back, 7 bases at V and 1 base at J, with 16 bases in the middle. The CDR3 totals 14 residues. The CDR3 DNA sequence: TGCAGCGCCGGCCCCGGACACCGGAACACTGAAGCTTTCTTT. Its protein product is CSAGPGHRNTEAFF. Based on the CDR3 plus reference TRBV29-1 and TRBJ1-1, the full variable domain is SAVISQKPSRDICQRGTSLTIQCQVDSQVTMMFWYRQQPGQSLTLIATANQGSEATYESGFVIDKFPISRPNLTFSTLTVSNMSPEDSSIYLCSAGPGHRNTEAFFGQGTRLTVV.

V and J are TRBV6-5 and TRBJ2-5; 11 bases line up with TRBD1. J was trimmed by 1 base and V by 5 bases; bases with no gene match: 0. The CDR3 has 14 amino acids. CDR1 and CDR2 from the germline V gene are MNHEY and SVGAGI. This CDR3 reads CASSGQGAQETQYF. CDR3 in DNA: TGTGCCAGCAGTGGACAGGGGGCCCAAGAGACCCAGTACTTC.

This clone was counted once. The gene calls are TRBV9 and TRBJ2-5; 7 nucleotides line up with TRBD2. V dropped 7 bases and J dropped 4; count of bases not matched to a gene: 13. This CDR3 has 15 amino acids. From germline, CDR1 is SGDLS and CDR2 YYNGEE. CDR3 sequence reads: CASGPRAGVGETQYF. Here the CDR3 DNA reads TGTGCCAGCGGGCCTAGGGCGGGGGTCGGAGAGACCCAGTACTTC.

This chain joins TRBV5-6 and TRBJ1-6; the D is unclear. The CDR3 sequence is 13 residues long. The V end lost 4 bases, the J end lost 6 bases, and 8 bases lay between the germline ends. Looked up from germline, CDR1 is SGHDT and CDR2 is YYEEEE. The CDR3 sequence is CASSLYSNSPLHF. The CDR3 DNA reads TGTGCCAGCAGCCTGTACAGTAATTCACCCCTCCACTTT.

The chain combines TRBV7-7 with TRBJ2-3; 8 nucleotides line up with TRBD1. The ends lost 5 bases at V and 3 bases at J; junction bases unmatched: 1. CDR3 length equals 13 residues. CDR1 is SSHAT and CDR2 is FNYEAQ in the germline V gene (reference sequence). Here the CDR3 reads CASSTGGTDTQYF. As DNA, the CDR3 is TGTGCCAGCAGCACAGGGGGTACAGATACGCAGTATTTT.

This clone was detected once. This chain joins TRBV28 and TRBJ2-2; the match to TRBD2 covers 9 bases. The CDR3 is 19 residues long. Germline V CDR1 and CDR2: MDHEN, SYDVKM. V lost 4 bases, J lost 0 bases, and 12 bases stayed unmatched. CDR3 DNA: TGTGCCAGCAGTTCTTGGGTGGCTAGCGGGGCCGCGAACACCGGGGAGCTGTTTTTT. The encoded protein is CASSSWVASGAANTGELFF.

This chain uses TRBV5-4 with TRBJ2-1; weak D call: TRBD2 (7 bases). The V gene lost 4 bases and the J gene lost 10 bases, with 18 bases spanning the gap. This CDR3 spans 14 amino acids. Germline assignment: CDR1 SGHNT and CDR2 YYREEE (reference sequence). CDR3 sequence: CASSQTGGAIEQFF. The CDR3 DNA follows: TGTGCCAGCAGCCAAACTGGGGGGGCCATCGAGCAGTTCTTC.

The chain couples TRBV4-2 to TRBJ2-5; 10 bases align to TRBD2. This CDR3 spans 15 amino acids. The trim removed 4 bases at V and 5 bases at J, leaving 7 bases unmatched. Germline V gives CDR1 LGHNA, CDR2 YNFKEQ. CDR3 bases: TGTGCCAGCAGCCCGATTAGCGGGGGGCAGGAGACCCAGTACTTC. Its protein is CASSPISGGQETQYF.

The genes are TRBV18 and TRBJ1-1, with TRBD1 as a possible D gene (5 bases). The CDR3 has 16 residues. The germline CDR1 and CDR2 sequences are KGHSH and LQKENI. Deletions cut 1 base from V and 0 bases from J, with 12 bases between. CDR3 sequence reads: CASSPRRAGVNTEAFF. The DNA for the CDR3 is TGTGCCAGCTCACCACGCAGGGCTGGGGTGAACACTGAAGCTTTCTTT.

This clone has more than one count but fewer than ten. The genes are TRBV16 and TRBJ1-1, with 8 nucleotides matching TRBD1. V lost 2 bases, J lost 3 bases, and 5 bases stayed unmatched. Germline assignment: CDR1 KGHSY and CDR2 FQNENV. The CDR3 loop spans 15 amino acids. The CDR3 spells CASSQQGARDTEAFF. The CDR3 bases are TGTGCCAGCAGCCAACAGGGGGCGAGGGACACTGAAGCTTTCTTT.

The genes are TRBV10-2 and TRBJ1-2, with 7 nucleotides matching TRBD1. The CDR3 covers 15 residues. CDR1 is WSHSY, CDR2 SAAADI, per germline. J gave up 2 bases and V 6 bases, and 9 bases lay outside the gene matches. CDR3 nucleotide sequence: TGCGCCAGCAGCGGCTCTGGGACAGTGAACTATGGCTACACCTTC. Encoded protein: CASSGSGTVNYGYTF.

The chain combines TRBV9 with TRBJ2-1; the D gene is possibly TRBD2 (6 bases). V lost 0 bases and J lost 2, with 12 bases in between. Germline V gene data show CDR1 as SGDLS and CDR2 as YYNGEE. CDR3 size: 16 residues. The CDR3 nucleotides are TGTGCCAGCAGCGTAGCTGGCGGGGCCGCCTACAATGAGCAGTTCTTC. Amino acid sequence: CASSVAGGAAYNEQFF.

The genes are TRBV7-2 and TRBJ2-5; D perhaps matches TRBD1 (5 bases). CDR1 is SGHTA and CDR2 is FQGNSA in the germline V gene. V lost 2 bases and J 9 bases, leaving 7 bases between the germline ends. The CDR3 loop spans 11 amino acids. The CDR3 reads CASSLLGAQYF. CDR3 bases: TGTGCCAGCAGCTTACTAGGGGCCCAGTACTTC.

This rearrangement joins TRBV18 to TRBJ1-1; 9 positions agree with TRBD1. Losses at the gene ends were 0 bases for V and 0 bases for J; bases not matched to a gene: 2. This CDR3 has 16 residues. Germline V gene lookup returns CDR1 KGHSH and CDR2 LQKENI. CDR3 sequence: CASSPPGTGLNTEAFF. The CDR3 DNA is TGTGCCAGCTCACCACCAGGGACAGGGCTGAACACTGAAGCTTTCTTT.

CDR3 loop: CASSKSGQGALDTQYF. The CDR3 region has the DNA TGCGCCAGCAGCAAATCGGGACAGGGGGCATTAGATACGCAGTATTTT. The chain carries TRBV4-1 and TRBJ2-3; 12 bases fit TRBD1. The germline V gene encodes CDR1 MGHRA and CDR2 YSYEKL. V gave up 5 bases and J gave up 5 bases; unmatched junction bases: 8. This CDR3 region has 16 residues.

The CDR3 loop reads CASSGTGPAAYEQYF. CDR3 bases: TGTGCCAGCAGTGGGACAGGTCCGGCTGCCTACGAGCAGTACTTC. This chain links TRBV28 with TRBJ2-7; 8 bases line up with TRBD1. Per germline, CDR1 MDHEN and CDR2 SYDVKM. Trimming at V came to 5 bases and at J to 2 bases, leaving 8 bases not matched to a gene. CDR3 size: 15 residues.

This clone is a singleton in its sample. The chain combines TRBV30 with TRBJ1-1, with D perhaps matching TRBD1 (5 bases). The CDR3 is made up of 14 amino acids. With 0 bases removed from V and 8 bases from J, the gap between germline ends came to 16 bases. Germline CDR1 GTSNPN, CDR2 SVGIG (reference sequence). CDR3 nucleotide sequence: TGTGCCTGGAGTGTCGGGTTTAGGGGTCGGGAAGCTTTCTTT. The encoded protein is CAWSVGFRGREAFF. The whole variable domain, filled in from reference TRBV30 and TRBJ1-1, reads SQTIHQWPATLVQPVGSPLSLECTVEGTSNPNLYWYRQAAGRGLQLLFYSVGIGQISSEVPQNLSASRPQDRQFILSSKKLLLSDSGFYLCAWSVGFRGREAFFGQGTRLTVV.

The J gene is TRBJ2-7, the V gene TRBV27; D is perhaps TRBD1 (6 bases). This CDR3 spans 15 amino acids. Germline CDR1 is MNHEY and CDR2 is SMNVEV (reference sequence). V was clipped by 3 bases and J by 0 bases, with 12 bases between them. CDR3 residues: CASSLERDTSYEQYF. CDR3 DNA: TGTGCCAGCAGTTTGGAACGGGACACCTCCTACGAGCAGTACTTC.

The chain joins TRBV9 to TRBJ2-7; 13 bases fit TRBD2. J was trimmed by 9 bases and V by 4 bases; bases with no gene match: 7. CDR3 length equals 14 residues. In germline, CDR1 is SGDLS, CDR2 YYNGEE. CDR3 sequence (DNA): TGTGCCAGCAGCTTGGGACTAGCGGGATCGTTGCAGTACTTC. Encoded protein: CASSLGLAGSLQYF.

The V gene is TRBV2, the J gene TRBJ2-3; D is ambiguous. The germline gives CDR1 SNHLY, CDR2 FYNNEI. The V and J ends lost 6 bases and 2 bases respectively, with 12 bases between them. The CDR3 totals 14 residues. CDR3 region: CASRGPAPTDTQYF. The CDR3 nucleotides are TGTGCCAGCAGGGGCCCAGCCCCCACAGATACGCAGTATTTT.

The chain joins TRBV28 to TRBJ2-2; 10 bases map to TRBD1. The CDR3 has 17 amino acids. From germline, CDR1 is MDHEN and CDR2 SYDVKM. Germline trimming cut 6 bases from V and 7 bases from J; bases unmatched to any gene: 14. The CDR3 region has the DNA TGTGCCAGCAGCGACTACCGGGACAGGGGTTTTCACGGGGAGCTGTTTTTT. As protein: CASSDYRDRGFHGELFF.

The rearrangement joins TRBV2 to TRBJ2-5; 13 bases map to TRBD2. V shed 5 bases, J shed 4 bases, and the junction held 16 bases outside the gene matches. Germline CDR1 is SNHLY and CDR2 is FYNNEI. This CDR3 contains 19 residues. The CDR3 loop reads CASSPTSGGARGVGETQYF. The CDR3 nucleotides read TGTGCCAGCAGTCCTACTAGCGGGGGGGCGCGGGGAGTCGGAGAGACCCAGTACTTC.

The CDR3 bases are TGCGCCAGCAGCCAAGCCGGGACAGGGGGAATTGCAACTAATGAAAAACTGTTTTTT. Its translation: CASSQAGTGGIATNEKLFF. This rearrangement joins TRBV4-1 to TRBJ1-4, with TRBD1 identical over 11 bases. The CDR3 extends over 19 amino acids. The germline V gene encodes CDR1 MGHRA and CDR2 YSYEKL. V shed 1 base and J 0 bases; nucleotides not matched to a gene: 7.

The chain recombines TRBV19 with TRBJ2-7; 7 bases agree with TRBD1. J was trimmed by 5 bases and V by 1 base; bases with no gene match: 11. Germline values: CDR1 LNHDA, CDR2 SQIVND (reference sequence). This CDR3 spans 16 amino acids. The CDR3 coding sequence is TGTGCCAGTAGTATAGTCCCCGACAGGGCGGTGGACGAGCAGTACTTC. Residues: CASSIVPDRAVDEQYF.

The chain has TRBV4-2 and TRBJ1-3; D possibly corresponds to TRBD1 (6 bases). V lost 0 bases, J lost 4 bases, and 16 bases lay in between. The CDR3 runs 17 residues. From germline, CDR1 is LGHNA and CDR2 YNFKEQ. DNA for the CDR3: TGTGCCAGCAGCCAAGACTGGGGGCGAATGTTAGGAAACACCATATATTTT. Translation: CASSQDWGRMLGNTIYF.

V gene TRBV5-1 combines with J gene TRBJ2-5; the D gene is possibly TRBD2 (7 bases). The CDR3 loop spans 15 amino acids. V lost 1 base and J 1 base, leaving 11 bases between the germline ends. CDR1 and CDR2 from the germline V gene are SGHRS and YFSETQ. The CDR3: CASSLRGAPQETQYF. In DNA form, the CDR3 reads TGCGCCAGCAGCTTGCGGGGGGCCCCCCAAGAGACCCAGTACTTC.